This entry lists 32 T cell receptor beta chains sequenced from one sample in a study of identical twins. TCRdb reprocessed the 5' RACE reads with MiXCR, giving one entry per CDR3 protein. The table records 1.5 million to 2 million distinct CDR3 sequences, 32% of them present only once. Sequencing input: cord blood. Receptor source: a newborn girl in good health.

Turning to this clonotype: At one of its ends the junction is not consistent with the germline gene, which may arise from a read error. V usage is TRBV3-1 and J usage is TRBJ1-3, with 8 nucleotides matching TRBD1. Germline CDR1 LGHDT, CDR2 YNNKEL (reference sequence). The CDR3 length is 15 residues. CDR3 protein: CASSLDRVPGNTTYF. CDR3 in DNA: TGTGCCAGCAGCCTGGACAGGGTCCCCGGAAACACCACATATTTT.

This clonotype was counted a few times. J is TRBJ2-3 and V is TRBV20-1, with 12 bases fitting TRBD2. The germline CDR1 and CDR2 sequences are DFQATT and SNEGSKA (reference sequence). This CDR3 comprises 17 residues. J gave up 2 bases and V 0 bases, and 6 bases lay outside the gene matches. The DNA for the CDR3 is TGCAGTGCTAGAGATACTTGGACTAGCGGGACCACAGATACGCAGTATTTT. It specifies CSARDTWTSGTTDTQYF.

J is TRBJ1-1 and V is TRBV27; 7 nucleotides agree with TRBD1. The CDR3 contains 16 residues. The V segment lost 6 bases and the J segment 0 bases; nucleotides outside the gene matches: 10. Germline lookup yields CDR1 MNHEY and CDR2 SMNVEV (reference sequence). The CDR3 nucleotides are TGTGCCAGCAGACTAATTAGGGGGCTGGTGAACACTGAAGCTTTCTTT. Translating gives CASRLIRGLVNTEAFF.

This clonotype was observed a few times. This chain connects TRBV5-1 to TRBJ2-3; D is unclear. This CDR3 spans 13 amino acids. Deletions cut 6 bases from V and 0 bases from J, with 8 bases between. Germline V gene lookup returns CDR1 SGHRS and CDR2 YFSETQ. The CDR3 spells CASTQYSTDTQYF. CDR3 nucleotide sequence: TGCGCCAGCACACAGTATAGCACAGATACGCAGTATTTT.

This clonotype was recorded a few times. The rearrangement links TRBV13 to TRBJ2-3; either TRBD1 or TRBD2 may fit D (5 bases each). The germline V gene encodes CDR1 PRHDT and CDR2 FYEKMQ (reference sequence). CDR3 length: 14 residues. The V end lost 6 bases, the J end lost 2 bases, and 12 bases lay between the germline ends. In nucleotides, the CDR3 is TGTGCCAGCAGGGGGGACCTCTTCACAGATACGCAGTATTTT. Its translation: CASRGDLFTDTQYF.

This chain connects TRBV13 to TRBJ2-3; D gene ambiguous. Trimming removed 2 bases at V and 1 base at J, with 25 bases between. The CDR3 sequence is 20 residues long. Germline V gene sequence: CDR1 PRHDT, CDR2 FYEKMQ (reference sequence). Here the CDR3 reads CASSLSLSGLFEQRTDTQYF. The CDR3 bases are TGTGCCAGCAGCTTATCCCTCTCGGGTCTATTCGAGCAGCGCACAGATACGCAGTATTTT.

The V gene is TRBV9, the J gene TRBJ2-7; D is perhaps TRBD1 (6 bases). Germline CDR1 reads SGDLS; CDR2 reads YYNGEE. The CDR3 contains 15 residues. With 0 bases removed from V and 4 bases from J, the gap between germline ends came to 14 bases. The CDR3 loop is CASSVEPTGKYEQYF. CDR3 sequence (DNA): TGTGCCAGCAGCGTAGAACCTACAGGGAAGTACGAGCAGTACTTC.

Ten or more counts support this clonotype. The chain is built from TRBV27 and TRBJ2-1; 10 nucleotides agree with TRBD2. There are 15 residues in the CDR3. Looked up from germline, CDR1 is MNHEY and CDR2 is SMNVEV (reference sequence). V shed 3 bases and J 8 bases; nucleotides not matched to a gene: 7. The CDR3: CASSLLAGGGDEQFF. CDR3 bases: TGTGCCAGCAGTTTGTTAGCGGGAGGTGGGGATGAGCAGTTCTTC.

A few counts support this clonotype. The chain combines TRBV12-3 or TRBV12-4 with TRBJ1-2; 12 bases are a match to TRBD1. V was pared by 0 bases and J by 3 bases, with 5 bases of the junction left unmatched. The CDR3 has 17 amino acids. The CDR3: CASSLARGTGGDYGYTF. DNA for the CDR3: TGTGCCAGCAGTTTAGCCCGCGGGACAGGGGGCGACTATGGCTACACCTTC.

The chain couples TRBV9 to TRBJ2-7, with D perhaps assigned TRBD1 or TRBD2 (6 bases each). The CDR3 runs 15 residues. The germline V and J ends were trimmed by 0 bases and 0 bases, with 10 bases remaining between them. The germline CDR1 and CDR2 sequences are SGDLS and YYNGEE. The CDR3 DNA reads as TGTGCCAGCAGCGTAGCGGCGGGACACTCCTACGAGCAGTACTTC. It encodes CASSVAAGHSYEQYF. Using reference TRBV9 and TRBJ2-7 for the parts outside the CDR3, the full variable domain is DSGVTQTPKHLITATGQRVTLRCSPRSGDLSVYWYQQSLDQGLQFLIQYYNGEERAKGNILERFSAQQFPDLHSELNLSSLELGDSALYFCASSVAAGHSYEQYFGPGTRLTVT.

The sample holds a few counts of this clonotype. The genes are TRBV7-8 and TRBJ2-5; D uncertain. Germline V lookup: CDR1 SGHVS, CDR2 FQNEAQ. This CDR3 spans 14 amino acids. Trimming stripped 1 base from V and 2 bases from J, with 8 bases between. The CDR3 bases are TGTGCCAGCAGCTTAGTAGCTATTCAAGAGACCCAGTACTTC. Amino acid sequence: CASSLVAIQETQYF.

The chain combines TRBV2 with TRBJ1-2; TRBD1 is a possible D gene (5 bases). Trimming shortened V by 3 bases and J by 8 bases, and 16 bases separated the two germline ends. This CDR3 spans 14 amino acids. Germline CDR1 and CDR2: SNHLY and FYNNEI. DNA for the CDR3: TGTGCCAGCAGTGATCTAGGGGTCAAGGGCGGCTACACCTTC. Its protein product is CASSDLGVKGGYTF.

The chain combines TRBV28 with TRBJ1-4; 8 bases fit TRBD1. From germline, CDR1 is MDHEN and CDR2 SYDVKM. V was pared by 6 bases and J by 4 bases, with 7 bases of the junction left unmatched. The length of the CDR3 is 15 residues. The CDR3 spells CASRIRQGFNEKLFF. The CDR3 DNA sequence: TGTGCCAGCAGAATCAGACAGGGGTTTAATGAAAAACTGTTTTTT. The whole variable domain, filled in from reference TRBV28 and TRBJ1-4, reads DVKVTQSSRYLVKRTGEKVFLECVQDMDHENMFWYRQDPGLGLRLIYFSYDVKMKEKGDIPEGYSVSREKKERFSLILESASTNQTSMYLCASRIRQGFNEKLFFGSGTQLSVL.

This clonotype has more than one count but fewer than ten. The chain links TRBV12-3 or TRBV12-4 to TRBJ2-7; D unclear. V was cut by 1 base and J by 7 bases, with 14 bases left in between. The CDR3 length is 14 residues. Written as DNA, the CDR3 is TGTGCCAGCAGTTTAGGTCTAACGGCCAATGAGCAGTACTTC. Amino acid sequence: CASSLGLTANEQYF.

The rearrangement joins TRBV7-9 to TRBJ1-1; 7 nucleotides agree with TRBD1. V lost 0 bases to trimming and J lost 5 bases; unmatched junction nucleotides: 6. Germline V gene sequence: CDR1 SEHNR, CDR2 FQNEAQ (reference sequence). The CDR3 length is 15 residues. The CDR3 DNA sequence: TGTGCCAGCAGCTTAGCTCGGGGCAGGGGGACTGAAGCTTTCTTT. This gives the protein CASSLARGRGTEAFF.

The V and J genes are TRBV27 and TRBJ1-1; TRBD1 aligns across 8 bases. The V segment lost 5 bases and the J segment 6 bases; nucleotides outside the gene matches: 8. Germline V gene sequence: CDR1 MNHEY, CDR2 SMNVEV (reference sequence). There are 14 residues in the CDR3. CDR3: CASSLQRQGSEAFF. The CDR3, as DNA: TGTGCCAGCAGTCTACAGCGACAGGGGTCTGAAGCTTTCTTT.

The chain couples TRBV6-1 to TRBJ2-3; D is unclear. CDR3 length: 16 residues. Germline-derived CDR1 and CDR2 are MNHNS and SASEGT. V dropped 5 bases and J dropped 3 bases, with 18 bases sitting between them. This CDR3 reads CASSIRSTIETDTQYF. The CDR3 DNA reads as TGTGCCAGCAGTATTAGGAGTACAATAGAGACAGATACGCAGTATTTT.

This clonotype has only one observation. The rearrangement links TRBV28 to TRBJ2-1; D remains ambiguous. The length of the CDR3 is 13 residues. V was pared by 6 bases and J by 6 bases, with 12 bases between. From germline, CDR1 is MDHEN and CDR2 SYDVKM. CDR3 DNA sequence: TGTGCCAGCAGCTACCCCCTCACCAATGAGCAGTTCTTC. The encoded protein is CASSYPLTNEQFF.

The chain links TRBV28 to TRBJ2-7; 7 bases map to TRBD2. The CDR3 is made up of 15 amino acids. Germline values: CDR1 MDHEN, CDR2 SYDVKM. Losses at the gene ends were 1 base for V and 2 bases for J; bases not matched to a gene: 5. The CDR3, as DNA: TGTGCCAGCAGTTTATATGGGGGGGGAACCTACGAGCAGTACTTC. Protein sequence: CASSLYGGGTYEQYF.

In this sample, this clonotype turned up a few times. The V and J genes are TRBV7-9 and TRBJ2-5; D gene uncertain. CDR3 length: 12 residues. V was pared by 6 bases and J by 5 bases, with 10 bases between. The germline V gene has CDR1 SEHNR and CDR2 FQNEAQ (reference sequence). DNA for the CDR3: TGTGCCAGCAGAGCGCCCGAGGAGACCCAGTACTTC. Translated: CASRAPEETQYF.

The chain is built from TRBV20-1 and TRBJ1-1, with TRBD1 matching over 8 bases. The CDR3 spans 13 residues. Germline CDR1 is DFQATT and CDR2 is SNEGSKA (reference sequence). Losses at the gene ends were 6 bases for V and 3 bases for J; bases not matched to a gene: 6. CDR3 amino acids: CSAESGGDTEAFF. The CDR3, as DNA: TGCAGTGCCGAGTCAGGGGGCGACACTGAAGCTTTCTTT.

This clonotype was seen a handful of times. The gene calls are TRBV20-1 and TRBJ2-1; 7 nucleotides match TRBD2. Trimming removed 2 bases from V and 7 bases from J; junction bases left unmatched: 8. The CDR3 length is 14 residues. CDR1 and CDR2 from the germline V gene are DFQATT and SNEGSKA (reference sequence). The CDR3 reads CSARRSSGGNEQFF. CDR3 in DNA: TGCAGTGCTAGAAGGTCTAGCGGAGGGAATGAGCAGTTCTTC.

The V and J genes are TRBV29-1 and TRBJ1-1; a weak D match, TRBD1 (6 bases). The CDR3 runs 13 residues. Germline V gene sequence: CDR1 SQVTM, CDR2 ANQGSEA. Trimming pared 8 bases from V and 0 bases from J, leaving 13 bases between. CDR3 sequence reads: CSFRGSLNTEAFF. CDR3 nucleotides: TGCAGCTTCAGGGGTTCCCTGAACACTGAAGCTTTCTTT.

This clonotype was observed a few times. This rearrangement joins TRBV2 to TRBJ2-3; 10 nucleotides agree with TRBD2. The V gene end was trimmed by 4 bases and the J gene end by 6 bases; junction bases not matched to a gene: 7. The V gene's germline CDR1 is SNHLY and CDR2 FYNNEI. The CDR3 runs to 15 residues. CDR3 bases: TGTGCCAGCAGTGTTGCTAGCGGGAGTGGCGATACGCAGTATTTT. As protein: CASSVASGSGDTQYF.

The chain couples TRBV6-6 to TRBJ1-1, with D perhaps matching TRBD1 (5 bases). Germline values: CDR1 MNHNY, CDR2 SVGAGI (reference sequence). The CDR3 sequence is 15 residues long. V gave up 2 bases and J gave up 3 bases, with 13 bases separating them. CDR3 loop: CASSYLRGGDTEAFF. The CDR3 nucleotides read TGTGCCAGCAGTTACCTTCGGGGGGGGGACACTGAAGCTTTCTTT.

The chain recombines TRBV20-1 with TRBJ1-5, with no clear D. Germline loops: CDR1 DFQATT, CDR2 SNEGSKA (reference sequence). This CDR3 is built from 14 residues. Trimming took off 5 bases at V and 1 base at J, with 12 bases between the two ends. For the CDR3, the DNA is TGCAGTGCTCTCCTGGGGAAGAGCAATCAGCCCCAGCATTTT. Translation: CSALLGKSNQPQHF.

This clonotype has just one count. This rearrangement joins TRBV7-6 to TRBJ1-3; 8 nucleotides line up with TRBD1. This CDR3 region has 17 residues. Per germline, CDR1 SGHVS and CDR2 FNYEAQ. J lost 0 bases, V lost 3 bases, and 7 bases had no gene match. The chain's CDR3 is CASSFRQGSSSGNTIYF. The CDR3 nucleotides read TGTGCCAGCAGCTTCCGACAGGGGTCGTCCTCTGGAAACACCATATATTTT.

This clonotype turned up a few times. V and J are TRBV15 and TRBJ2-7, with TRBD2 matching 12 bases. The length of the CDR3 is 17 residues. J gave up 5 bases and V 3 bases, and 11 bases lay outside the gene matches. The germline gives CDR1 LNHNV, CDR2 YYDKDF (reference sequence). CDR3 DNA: TGTGCCACCAGCAGTCCGAACCTAGCGGGAGGGCCGAACGAGCAGTACTTC. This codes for CATSSPNLAGGPNEQYF.

The CDR3 is CATHGTSGRGYNEQFF. The CDR3 coding sequence is TGTGCCACCCATGGGACTAGCGGGAGGGGTTACAATGAGCAGTTCTTC. This chain joins TRBV28 and TRBJ2-1; 16 nucleotides align to TRBD2. The CDR3 sequence is 16 residues long. The germline V gene encodes CDR1 MDHEN and CDR2 SYDVKM. The V gene end was trimmed by 10 bases and the J gene end by 4 bases; junction bases not matched to a gene: 7.

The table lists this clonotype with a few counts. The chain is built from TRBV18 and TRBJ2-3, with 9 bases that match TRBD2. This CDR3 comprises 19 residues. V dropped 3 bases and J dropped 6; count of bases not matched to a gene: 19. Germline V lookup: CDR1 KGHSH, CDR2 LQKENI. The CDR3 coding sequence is TGTGCCAGCTCACCTTCGCGAACTAGCGGGTGGACTCGAGGGGATACGCAGTATTTT. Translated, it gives CASSPSRTSGWTRGDTQYF.

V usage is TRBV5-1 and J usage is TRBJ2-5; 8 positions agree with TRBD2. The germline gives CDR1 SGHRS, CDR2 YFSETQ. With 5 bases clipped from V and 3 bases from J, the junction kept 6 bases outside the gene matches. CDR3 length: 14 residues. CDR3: CASRPGTRKETQYF. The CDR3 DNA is TGCGCCAGCAGGCCCGGGACTAGAAAAGAGACCCAGTACTTC. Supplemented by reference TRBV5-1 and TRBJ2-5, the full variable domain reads KAGVTQTPRYLIKTRGQQVTLSCSPISGHRSVSWYQQTPGQGLQFLFEYFSETQRNKGNFPGRFSGRQFSNSRSEMNVSTLELGDSALYLCASRPGTRKETQYFGPGTRLLVL.

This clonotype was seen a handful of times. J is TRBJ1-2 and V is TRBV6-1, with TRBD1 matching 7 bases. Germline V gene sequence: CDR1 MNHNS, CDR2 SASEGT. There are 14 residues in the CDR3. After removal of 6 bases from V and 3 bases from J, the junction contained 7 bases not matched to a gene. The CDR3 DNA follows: TGTGCCAGCAGCACAACGGGACAGTACTATGGCTACACCTTC. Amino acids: CASSTTGQYYGYTF.